The sequence of this T cell receptor (beta chain) was determined in a study of blood T cell repertoires in COVID-19. Original analysis: Reference gene primer amplification in the assay estimated nucleated cell counts. Profiled with immunoSEQ multiplex PCR; TCRdb holds only in-frame clones, not every one. The DNA was the basis for D and trimming; V, J and clone size are from that table. The sample has approximately 380,000 clones, approximately 90% seen once. The CDR3 has 11 amino acids. CDR1 DFQATT and CDR2 SNEGSKA come from the germline V gene (reference sequence). The V end lost 6 bases, the J end lost 2 bases, and 7 bases lay between the germline ends. This clone was seen a single time.

The TCR sequence derives from a woman in her thirties or forties who had been exposed to COVID-19. Sequenced: PBMCs or T cells enriched from blood (not recorded which). The J gene is TRBJ1-1, the V gene TRBV20-1; D remains ambiguous. CDR3 DNA: TGCAGTGCCGGGATTAACACTGAAGCTTTCTTT. It encodes CSAGINTEAFF.